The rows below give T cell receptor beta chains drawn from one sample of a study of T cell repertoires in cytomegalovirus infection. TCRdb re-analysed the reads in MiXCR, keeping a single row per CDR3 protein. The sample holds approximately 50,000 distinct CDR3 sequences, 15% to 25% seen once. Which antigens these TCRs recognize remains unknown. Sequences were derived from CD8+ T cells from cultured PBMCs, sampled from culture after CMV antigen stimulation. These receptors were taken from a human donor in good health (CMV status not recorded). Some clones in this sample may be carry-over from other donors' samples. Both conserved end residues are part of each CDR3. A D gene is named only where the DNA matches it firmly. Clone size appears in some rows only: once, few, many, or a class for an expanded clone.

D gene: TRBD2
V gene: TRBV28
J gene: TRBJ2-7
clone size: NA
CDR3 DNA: TGTGCCAGCAGTTTGGGAGGGAATCACGAGCAGTACTTC
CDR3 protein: CASSLGGNHEQYF

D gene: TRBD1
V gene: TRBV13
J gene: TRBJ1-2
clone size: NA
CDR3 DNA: TGTGCCAGCAGACCCGGGACAGGGGGTCGTAACTATGGCTACACCTTC
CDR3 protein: CASRPGTGGRNYGYTF

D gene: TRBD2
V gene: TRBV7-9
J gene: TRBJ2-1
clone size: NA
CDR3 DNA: TGTGCCAGCAGCTTAGATACGGGAGGGCCTTTTGATGAGCAGTTCTTC
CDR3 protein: CASSLDTGGPFDEQFF

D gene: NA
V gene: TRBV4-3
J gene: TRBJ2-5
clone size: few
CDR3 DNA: TGCGCCAGCAGCCAAGATAGGGGACCCCAAGAGACCCAGTACTTC
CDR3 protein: CASSQDRGPQETQYF

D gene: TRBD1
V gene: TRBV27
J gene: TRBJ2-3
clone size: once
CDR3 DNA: TGTGCCAGCAGTAAGACAGGGGGCGCGGGTTGGACAGATACGCAGTATTTT
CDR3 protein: CASSKTGGAGWTDTQYF

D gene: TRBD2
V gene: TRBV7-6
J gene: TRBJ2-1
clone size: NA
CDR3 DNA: TGTGCCAGCAGCTCCGGGACTAGCGGGAGTTCGGAGAATGAGCAGTTCTTC
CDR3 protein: CASSSGTSGSSENEQFF

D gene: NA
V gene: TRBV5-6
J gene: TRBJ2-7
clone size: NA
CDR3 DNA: TGTGCCAGCAGCTTAACCGGCGAGCAGTACTTC
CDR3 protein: CASSLTGEQYF

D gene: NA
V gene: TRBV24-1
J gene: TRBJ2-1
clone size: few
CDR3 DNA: TGTGCCACCCAGGCCCCAGGCCCGTCGGACAATGAGCAGTTCTTC
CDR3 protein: CATQAPGPSDNEQFF

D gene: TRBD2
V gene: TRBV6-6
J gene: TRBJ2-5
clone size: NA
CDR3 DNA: TGTGCCAGCAGTTACAGCGGGGGGGCCGGGGAGACCCAGTACTTC
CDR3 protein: CASSYSGGAGETQYF

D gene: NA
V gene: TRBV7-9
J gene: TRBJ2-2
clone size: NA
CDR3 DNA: TGTGCCAGCGGCACCGGGGAGCTGTTTTTT
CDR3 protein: CASGTGELFF

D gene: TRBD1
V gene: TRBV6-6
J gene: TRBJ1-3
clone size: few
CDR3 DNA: TGTGCCAGCACCTACAGGGGACAGGGTTTTTCTGGAAACACCATATATTTT
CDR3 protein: CASTYRGQGFSGNTIYF

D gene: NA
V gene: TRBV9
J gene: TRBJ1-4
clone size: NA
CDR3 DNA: TGTGCCAGCAGCTCTACAGGGTGGGCTAATGAAAAACTGTTTTTT
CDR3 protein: CASSSTGWANEKLFF

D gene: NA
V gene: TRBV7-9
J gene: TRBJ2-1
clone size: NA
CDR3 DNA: TGTGCCAGCAGCTTAGGATCGGGCCAGTACAATGAGCAGTTCTTC
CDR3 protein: CASSLGSGQYNEQFF

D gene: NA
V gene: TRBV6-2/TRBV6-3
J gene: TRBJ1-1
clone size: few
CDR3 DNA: TGTGCCAGCACCGCCGTGAACGGGGGCGGCACTGAAGCTTTCTTT
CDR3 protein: CASTAVNGGGTEAFF

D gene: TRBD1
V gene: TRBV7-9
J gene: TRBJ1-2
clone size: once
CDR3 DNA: TGTGCCAGCAGCTCGAAGACAGGGGCGTATGGCTACACCTTC
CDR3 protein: CASSSKTGAYGYTF

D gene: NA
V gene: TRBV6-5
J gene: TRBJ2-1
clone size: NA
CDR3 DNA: TGTGCCAGCAGTTACTCGTTAACAGGGTTGAATGAGCAGTTCTTC
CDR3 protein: CASSYSLTGLNEQFF

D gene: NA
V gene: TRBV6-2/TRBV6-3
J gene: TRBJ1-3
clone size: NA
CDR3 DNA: TGTGACAGCAGTTACAGTCCTGAAGGTGGAAACACCATATATTTT
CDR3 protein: CDSSYSPEGGNTIYF